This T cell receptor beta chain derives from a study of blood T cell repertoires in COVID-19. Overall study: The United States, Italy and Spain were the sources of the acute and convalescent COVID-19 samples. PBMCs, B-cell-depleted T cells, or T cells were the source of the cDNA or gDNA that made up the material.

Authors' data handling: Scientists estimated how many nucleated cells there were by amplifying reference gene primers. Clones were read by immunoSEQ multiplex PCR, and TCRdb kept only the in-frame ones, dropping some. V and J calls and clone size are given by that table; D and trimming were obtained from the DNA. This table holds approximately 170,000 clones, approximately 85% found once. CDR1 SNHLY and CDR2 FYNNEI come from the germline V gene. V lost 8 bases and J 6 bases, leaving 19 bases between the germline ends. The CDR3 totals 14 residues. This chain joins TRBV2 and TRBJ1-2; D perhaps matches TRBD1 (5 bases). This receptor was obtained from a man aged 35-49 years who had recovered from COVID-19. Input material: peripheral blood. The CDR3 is CASEWGGGGNGYTF. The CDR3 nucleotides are TGTGCCAGCGAATGGGGCGGGGGAGGAAATGGCTACACCTTC.